Listed below are T cell receptor beta chains from one sample, sequenced in a study of blood T cell repertoires in COVID-19. Method: immunoSEQ multiplex PCR; TCRdb's copy keeps in-frame clones and lacks some. The profile shows 70,000 to 90,000 clones, over 75% of them singletons. The sequenced sample consisted of peripheral blood. The receptors derive from a human donor in a cohort sampled during active COVID-19. Both conserved end residues are part of each CDR3. A D gene is named only where the DNA matches it firmly. Size is omitted from some rows. Given values are once, few, many or a class for expanded clones.

d_gene,abundance,j_gene,v_gene,CDR3aa,CDR3nt
.,once,TRBJ2-1,TRBV19,CASPGAWGIRADYNEQFF,TGTGCCAGTCCTGGGGCCTGGGGCATCCGGGCGGATTACAATGAGCAGTTCTTC
.,.,TRBJ2-1,TRBV7-2,CASSLGAGPKGEQFF,TGTGCCAGCAGCTTAGGTGCGGGCCCAAAGGGTGAGCAGTTCTTC
.,.,TRBJ2-7,TRBV4-1,CASSQDRGARRYEQYF,TGCGCCAGCAGCCAAGATCGCGGGGCGCGACGGTACGAGCAGTACTTC
TRBD1,once,TRBJ1-6,TRBV5-1,CASSSDRGSSYNSPLHF,TGCGCCAGCAGCTCGGACAGGGGAAGCTCCTATAATTCACCCCTCCACTTT
.,.,TRBJ1-1,TRBV4-2,CASSQTGGNTEAFF,TGTGCCAGCAGCCAAACGGGAGGGAACACTGAAGCTTTCTTT
TRBD1,.,TRBJ2-3,TRBV18,CASSTGTGAGDTQYF,TGTGCCAGCTCAACCGGGACAGGGGCCGGAGATACGCAGTATTTT
.,.,TRBJ1-4,TRBV5-5,CASSLQATNEKLFF,TGTGCCAGCAGCTTGCAGGCAACTAATGAAAAACTGTTTTTT
TRBD2,few,TRBJ2-1,TRBV3-1/TRBV3-2,CASSQEERGKGRATIF,TGTGCCAGCAGCCAAGAAGAACGAGGAAAAGGGAGGGCCACCATCTTC
.,.,TRBJ1-5,TRBV13,CASSLDRGTQHF,TGTGCCAGCAGCTTAGATCGGGGGACCCAGCATTTT
TRBD1,.,TRBJ2-2,TRBV7-8,CASSLGTGAYNTGELFF,TGTGCCAGCAGCCTTGGGACAGGGGCTTATAACACCGGGGAGCTGTTTTTT
.,.,TRBJ2-5,TRBV5-1,CASSLYDRGGQETQYF,TGCGCCAGCAGCTTATACGATAGGGGGGGCCAAGAGACCCAGTACTTC
TRBD2,.,TRBJ2-1,TRBV5-1,CASSLEVSGVGHSYNEQFF,TGCGCCAGCAGCTTGGAGGTTAGCGGGGTGGGGCACTCCTACAATGAGCAGTTCTTC
TRBD1,.,TRBJ1-6,TRBV12-3/TRBV12-4,CASSTGRGSPLHF,TGTGCCAGCTCGACAGGGCGCGGTTCACCCCTCCACTTT
.,.,TRBJ2-3,TRBV15,CATSRDKFDTQYF,TGTGCCACCAGCAGGGACAAATTCGATACGCAGTATTTT
.,.,TRBJ2-2,TRBV29-1,CSVDSHANTGELFF,TGCAGCGTTGACAGTCACGCGAACACCGGGGAGCTGTTTTTT
TRBD1,.,TRBJ2-7,TRBV6-2/TRBV6-3,CASSLGQGVSYEQYF,TGTGCCAGCAGCCTGGGACAGGGGGTCTCCTACGAGCAGTACTTC
.,.,TRBJ2-2,TRBV12-3/TRBV12-4,CASSFVSPGELFF,TGTGCCAGCAGTTTTGTTAGCCCCGGGGAGCTGTTTTTT
.,.,TRBJ1-1,TRBV14,CASSYKLGWSTEAFF,TGTGCCAGCAGCTACAAACTTGGTTGGAGCACTGAAGCTTTCTTT
TRBD1,.,TRBJ2-7,TRBV19,CASSRTGFDYEQYF,TGTGCCAGTAGTAGGACAGGGTTCGACTACGAGCAGTACTTC
TRBD2,.,TRBJ2-7,TRBV6-5,CAMGTSGSYEQYF,TGTGCAATGGGGACTAGCGGGAGTTACGAGCAGTACTTC
.,medium-sized,TRBJ2-1,TRBV4-3,CASSQRYGEINEQFF,TGCGCCAGCAGCCAACGGTACGGGGAAATCAATGAGCAGTTCTTC
.,.,TRBJ2-2,TRBV28,CASSRLDILGELFF,TGTGCCAGCAGTCGTCTTGACATACTCGGGGAGCTGTTTTTT
.,.,TRBJ1-5,TRBV10-3,CATRNGNQPQHF,TGTGCCACGAGAAACGGGAATCAGCCCCAGCATTTT
TRBD2,.,TRBJ2-1,TRBV24-1,CATNSGGYNEQFF,TGTGCCACCAATAGCGGGGGATACAATGAGCAGTTCTTC
TRBD1,.,TRBJ2-6,TRBV7-8,CASSSRQGTSSGANVLTF,TGTGCCAGCAGCTCCCGACAGGGCACTAGCTCTGGGGCCAACGTCCTGACTTTC
.,once,TRBJ1-2,TRBV18,CASSPQAEGGYTF,TGTGCCAGCTCACCACAGGCGGAGGGTGGCTACACCTTC
TRBD2,.,TRBJ2-2,TRBV19,CASRTSVSGELFF,TGTGCCAGCAGGACTAGCGTATCCGGGGAGCTGTTTTTT
TRBD1,.,TRBJ2-2,TRBV7-9,CASSPTTGVNTGELFF,TGTGCCAGCAGCCCTACTACAGGGGTGAACACCGGGGAGCTGTTTTTT
TRBD2,.,TRBJ2-7,TRBV6-5,CASSYTGGPYEQYF,TGTGCCAGCAGTTACACGGGGGGTCCGTACGAGCAGTACTTC
.,once,TRBJ1-2,TRBV5-5,CASSKTALYGYTF,TGTGCCAGCAGCAAGACAGCCCTTTATGGCTACACCTTC
TRBD1,.,TRBJ2-3,TRBV28,CASSGTGGSTDTQYF,TGTGCCAGCTCAGGGACAGGGGGAAGCACAGATACGCAGTATTTT
TRBD2,.,TRBJ2-7,TRBV2,CASRRGGYEQYF,TGTGCCAGCAGGCGGGGGGGCTACGAGCAGTACTTC
.,.,TRBJ1-6,TRBV7-3,CASSPRPGSPLHF,TGTGCCAGCAGCCCCCGACCGGGTTCACCCCTCCACTTT
TRBD2,.,TRBJ2-1,TRBV11-3,CASSRSGINEQFF,TGTGCCAGCAGCCGTAGCGGGATCAATGAGCAGTTCTTC
.,.,TRBJ2-3,TRBV20-1,CSGLATDTQYF,TGCAGTGGCCTAGCAACAGATACGCAGTATTTT
TRBD1,.,TRBJ1-1,TRBV7-8,CASSLGDRVIWNTEAFF,TGTGCCAGCAGCTTAGGGGACAGGGTTATTTGGAACACTGAAGCTTTCTTT
.,.,TRBJ1-1,TRBV9,CASSVAAGVANTEAFF,TGTGCCAGCAGCGTAGCAGCTGGTGTAGCGAACACTGAAGCTTTCTTT
TRBD2,.,TRBJ2-5,TRBV5-4,CASSRSGGETQYF,TGTGCCAGCAGCCGTAGCGGGGGTGAGACCCAGTACTTC
.,.,TRBJ2-1,TRBV2,CASSGDSSVNEQFF,TGTGCCAGCAGTGGTGATAGTTCCGTAAATGAGCAGTTCTTC
TRBD2,.,TRBJ2-5,TRBV11-2,CASSLKRAGGRQETQYF,TGTGCCAGCAGCCTAAAGAGAGCGGGGGGCCGCCAAGAGACCCAGTACTTC
TRBD1,.,TRBJ1-5,TRBV24-1,CATSDGTVNNQPQHF,TGTGCCACCAGTGATGGGACAGTTAACAATCAGCCCCAGCATTTT
TRBD2,.,TRBJ2-7,TRBV15,CATSRDPAGVYEQYF,TGTGCCACCAGCAGAGATCCAGCGGGAGTATACGAGCAGTACTTC
TRBD1,.,TRBJ1-5,TRBV5-5,CASSPLTGFNQPQHF,TGTGCCAGCAGCCCACTGACAGGGTTCAATCAGCCCCAGCATTTT
.,.,TRBJ2-7,TRBV24-1,CATSEPGDGTYEQYF,TGTGCCACCAGTGAACCAGGGGACGGAACCTACGAGCAGTACTTC
.,once,TRBJ1-3,TRBV7-2,CASSLLQRGNTIYF,TGTGCCAGCAGCTTATTACAGAGAGGAAACACCATATATTTT
TRBD1,.,TRBJ1-4,TRBV2,CASREDRTREKLFF,TGTGCCAGCAGGGAGGACAGGACGCGGGAAAAACTGTTTTTT
.,.,TRBJ2-5,TRBV2,CASRSRWGEETQYF,TGTGCCAGCAGGTCTCGATGGGGGGAAGAGACCCAGTACTTC
TRBD1,.,TRBJ2-7,TRBV19,CASSRDRVEQYF,TGTGCCAGTAGTAGAGACAGGGTCGAGCAGTACTTC
TRBD2,.,TRBJ2-2,TRBV7-3,CASSLAGGNTGELFF,TGTGCCAGCAGCTTAGCGGGAGGGAACACCGGGGAGCTGTTTTTT
.,.,TRBJ1-5,TRBV4-3,CASSQDHEGTSSRPQHF,TGCGCCAGCAGCCAAGATCATGAAGGGACTTCAAGCCGGCCCCAGCATTTT
TRBD2,.,TRBJ2-1,TRBV9,CASSALGLAGADEQFF,TGTGCCAGCAGCGCCTTGGGACTAGCGGGGGCCGACGAGCAGTTCTTC